The clone carrying this T cell receptor beta chain was seen only a few times. Its antigen remains unknown. Germline CDR1 reads MNHEY; CDR2 reads SVGAGI. V gave up 2 bases and J gave up 0 bases, with 7 bases separating them. This CDR3 spans 14 amino acids. These data come from a study of cytomegalovirus exposure and HLA in healthy donors. Study results and limitations: Reports state that TCR beta sequences accurately predicted most subjects' HLA-A and HLA-B alleles.

Primers: 60 Vbeta forward and 13 Jbeta reverse. The table came from immunoSEQ multiplex PCR; TCRdb's copy has only in-frame clones and leaves some out. The sample lists about 91,000 clones, 69% occurring once. The sample was PBMCs. The chain recombines TRBV6-5 with TRBJ1-1; D is possibly TRBD1 (6 bases). This receptor was obtained from a female donor in good health and CMV-seronegative. The CDR3 region is CASSYRTVNTEAFF. DNA for the CDR3: TGTGCCAGCAGTTACAGGACAGTGAACACTGAAGCTTTCTTT.